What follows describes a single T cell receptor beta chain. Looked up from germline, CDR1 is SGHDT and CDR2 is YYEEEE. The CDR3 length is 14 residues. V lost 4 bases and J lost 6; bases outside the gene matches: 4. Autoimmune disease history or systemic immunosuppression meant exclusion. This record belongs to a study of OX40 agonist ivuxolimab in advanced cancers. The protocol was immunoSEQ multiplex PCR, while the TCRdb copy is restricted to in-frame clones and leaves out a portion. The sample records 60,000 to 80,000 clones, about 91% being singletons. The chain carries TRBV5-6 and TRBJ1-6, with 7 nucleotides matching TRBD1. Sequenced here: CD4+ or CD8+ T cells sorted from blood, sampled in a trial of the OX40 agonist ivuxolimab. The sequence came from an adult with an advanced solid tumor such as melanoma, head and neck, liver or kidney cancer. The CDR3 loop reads CASSRQGLNSPLHF. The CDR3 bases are TGTGCCAGCAGCCGACAGGGACTTAATTCACCCCTCCACTTT. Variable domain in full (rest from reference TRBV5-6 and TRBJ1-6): DAGVTQSPTHLIKTRGQQVTLRCSPKSGHDTVSWYQQALGQGPQFIFQYYEEEERQRGNFPDRFSGHQFPNYSSELNVNALLLGDSALYLCASSRQGLNSPLHFGNGTRLTVT.